This TCR beta chain stems from a study of OX40 agonist ivuxolimab in advanced cancers. Study-wide background: The group had a mean age of around 60 years, ranged from about 20 to 80, and was roughly 83% male.

CDR3 size: 13 residues. Germline values: CDR1 SEHNR, CDR2 FQNEAQ (reference sequence). The ends were cut back, 5 bases at V and 4 bases at J, with 9 bases in the middle. Blood was sampled at baseline, cycle 4 day 1, and cycle 7 day 1. Sequencing was performed with immunoSEQ multiplex PCR; in TCRdb, only in-frame clones are kept and a portion is missing. Of more than 45,000 clones in the sample, 60% to 80% were seen once. The sequenced sample was CD4+ or CD8+ T cells sorted from blood, obtained in a trial of the OX40 agonist ivuxolimab. The source of this sequence is an adult with an advanced solid tumor such as melanoma, head and neck, liver or kidney cancer. The rearrangement joins TRBV7-9 to TRBJ1-5; D unresolved. CDR3 DNA: TGTGCCAGCAGCACCACCGTGAATCAGCCCCAGCATTTT. Translating it yields CASSTTVNQPQHF.